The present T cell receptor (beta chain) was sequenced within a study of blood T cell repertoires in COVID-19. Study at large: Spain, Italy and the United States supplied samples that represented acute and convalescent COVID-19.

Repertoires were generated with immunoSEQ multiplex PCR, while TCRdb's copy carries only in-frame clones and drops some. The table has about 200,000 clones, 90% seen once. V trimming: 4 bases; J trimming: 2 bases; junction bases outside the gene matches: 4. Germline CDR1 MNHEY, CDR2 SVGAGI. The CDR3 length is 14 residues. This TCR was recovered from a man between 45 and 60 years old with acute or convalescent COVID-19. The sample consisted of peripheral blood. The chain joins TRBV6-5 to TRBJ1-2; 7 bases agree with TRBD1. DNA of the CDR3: TGTGCCAGCAGTTCCCAACAGGGGAACTATGGCTACACCTTC. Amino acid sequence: CASSSQQGNYGYTF.